The 5 T cell receptor beta chains in this list originate from one sample, sequenced in a study of shared clonotypes between healthy human individuals. TCRdb's table, derived via immunoSEQ multiplex PCR, lists solely in-frame clones and lacks some. The sample carries over a million clones, under 80% recorded once. The sample consisted of memory CD4+ T cells sorted from blood. Subset indicated: CD45RA-negative fraction. Every receptor here comes from a young man in good health.

In this sample, this clone turned up a few times. The CDR3 sequence is CASSRMVEAGTSFF. Here the CDR3 DNA reads TGCGCCAGCAGCCGGATGGTAGAGGCAGGGACGTCTTTCTTT. V and J are TRBV5-1 and TRBJ1-1; D perhaps matches TRBD1 (5 bases). Deletions cut 4 bases from V and 12 bases from J, with 22 bases between. The CDR3 is 14 amino acids. CDR1 SGHRS and CDR2 YFSETQ come from the germline V gene.

This clone showed up just once. This likely traces to a read error, being one base from a far larger clone. The chain employs TRBV5-4 and TRBJ2-2, with 8 bases that match TRBD2. V gave up 0 bases and J gave up 4 bases; unmatched junction bases: 2. Germline CDR1 and CDR2: SGHNT and YYREEE (reference sequence). The CDR3 extends over 15 amino acids. In nucleotides, the CDR3 is TGTGCCAGCAGCTTGGCCGGGAGGGCCACCGGGGAGCTGTTTTTT. This gives the protein CASSLAGRATGELFF.

The rearrangement links TRBV6-1 to TRBJ2-7; 10 nucleotides match TRBD1. Looked up from germline, CDR1 is MNHNS and CDR2 is SASEGT. The V segment lost 4 bases and the J segment 5 bases; nucleotides outside the gene matches: 5. The CDR3 is made up of 14 amino acids. The CDR3 DNA reads TGTGCCAGCAGTGTACGACAGGGGGCCGACGAGCAGTACTTC. This encodes CASSVRQGADEQYF.

This CDR3 reads CASSLASSSLGTGELFF. In DNA form, the CDR3 reads TGTGCCAGCAGCTTAGCGTCCAGTTCTCTCGGCACCGGGGAGCTGTTTTTT. The chain combines TRBV11-3 with TRBJ2-2; D is uncertain. With 1 base removed from V and 4 bases from J, the gap between germline ends came to 16 bases. There are 17 residues in the CDR3. Germline assignment: CDR1 SGHNT and CDR2 YENEEA.

The J gene is TRBJ2-7, the V gene TRBV6-1, with 7 bases matching TRBD1. Germline CDR1 is MNHNS and CDR2 is SASEGT. The CDR3 totals 15 residues. V dropped 5 bases and J dropped 2; count of bases not matched to a gene: 9. The CDR3 protein is CASSHRQGPTYEQYF. Written as DNA, the CDR3 is TGTGCCAGCAGTCACCGACAGGGTCCGACCTACGAGCAGTACTTC.